These 27 T cell receptor beta chains were all obtained from the same sample, sequenced in a study of OX40 agonist ivuxolimab in advanced cancers. Receptor amplification or capture employed the immunoSEQ multiplex PCR assay. TCRdb took this table from immuneACCESS and kept in-frame rearrangements with V and J called. Such tables lack part of the clones; where checked against another copy, unresolved V genes explain under half of the gap, and the rest is unexplained. The sample has 54,000 or so clones on record, about 80% of them singletons. In total, the top ten clones hold roughly 4.2% of the sample. The sample consisted of CD4+ or CD8+ T cells sorted from blood, taken in a trial of the OX40 agonist ivuxolimab. The receptor source for this set is an adult with an advanced solid tumor such as melanoma, head and neck, liver or kidney cancer.

The V and J genes are TRBV6-6 and TRBJ1-6; D perhaps matches TRBD1 (5 bases). The germline V gene encodes CDR1 MNHNY and CDR2 SVGAGI (reference sequence). The V end was cut by 7 bases, the J end by 6 bases, with 19 bases between. The CDR3 is 16 residues long. CDR3 nucleotides: TGTGCCAGCACCGAAGGGGTCACGGTGGGTAATTCACCCCTCCACTTT. It specifies CASTEGVTVGNSPLHF.

The gene calls are TRBV27 and TRBJ2-5, with D maybe TRBD1 (6 bases). The germline V and J ends were trimmed by 2 bases and 3 bases, with 10 bases remaining between them. Looked up from germline, CDR1 is MNHEY and CDR2 is SMNVEV (reference sequence). The CDR3 has 14 amino acids. The DNA for the CDR3 is TGTGCCAGCAGTTTAAATGGACAGAAAGAGACCCAGTACTTC. This sequence encodes CASSLNGQKETQYF.

The V call is TRBV28, the J call TRBJ2-1, with 12 bases aligning to TRBD2. The junction had 14 bases not matched to a gene; V was cut back by 5 bases and J by 3 bases. The length of the CDR3 is 19 residues. CDR1 MDHEN and CDR2 SYDVKM come from the germline V gene. CDR3: CASSIPSGTSGLNYNEQFF. CDR3 nucleotide sequence: TGTGCCAGCAGTATTCCCTCCGGGACTAGCGGGCTGAACTACAATGAGCAGTTCTTC.

The CDR3 region has the DNA TGTGCCACCAGCGAGAGGGGGGGCGCGGTAAAGGAGCAGTACTTC. Amino acids: CATSERGGAVKEQYF. The chain has TRBV15 and TRBJ2-7; a possible D gene is TRBD2 (7 bases). The germline V gene encodes CDR1 LNHNV and CDR2 YYDKDF (reference sequence). V lost 5 bases to trimming and J lost 7 bases, with 21 bases between them. This CDR3 has 15 amino acids.

In its sample, this clone was seen once. This CDR3 reads CASSLALAGTGELFF. CDR3 DNA sequence: TGTGCCAGCAGTTTAGCCCTGGCGGGGACCGGGGAGCTGTTTTTT. The chain is built from TRBV28 and TRBJ2-2, with D perhaps matching TRBD2 (6 bases). The CDR3 covers 15 residues. Trimming cost V 2 bases and J 5 bases, with 12 bases left between them. Per germline, CDR1 MDHEN and CDR2 SYDVKM.

Turning to this clone: As the CDR3 is not closed by the conserved phenylalanine or tryptophan, this likely results from a read error. The limits of the CDR3 on the DNA are not certain, so only TCRdb's listed CDR3 is given. The chain recombines TRBV21-1 with TRBJ2-7. TRBV21-1 has pseudogene status. The CDR3 length equals 8 residues, ends included. This CDR3 is CASSRGRL.

This rearrangement joins TRBV11-2 to TRBJ2-3; D possibly corresponds to TRBD1 (5 bases). Trimming stripped 0 bases from V and 2 bases from J, with 9 bases between. The germline gives CDR1 SGHAT, CDR2 FQNNGV. The CDR3 extends over 15 amino acids. The CDR3 loop reads CASSLDQGPTDTQYF. In nucleotides, the CDR3 is TGTGCCAGCAGCTTAGATCAGGGCCCCACAGATACGCAGTATTTT.

This chain links TRBV28 with TRBJ2-7; TRBD2 agrees at 7 bases. The CDR3 length is 15 residues. V was pared by 4 bases and J by 0 bases, with 6 bases of the junction left unmatched. The germline gives CDR1 MDHEN, CDR2 SYDVKM. CDR3 DNA sequence: TGTGCCAGCAGTTCGCGGGGGATTATCTCCTACGAGCAGTACTTC. It translates to CASSSRGIISYEQYF.

On this clone itself: Other DNA sequences in the same sample also yield this CDR3. This chain connects TRBV29-1 to TRBJ1-6, with 9 positions matching TRBD1. The V segment lost 1 base and the J segment 0 bases; nucleotides outside the gene matches: 22. Germline CDR1 reads SQVTM; CDR2 reads ANQGSEA. The CDR3 extends over 23 amino acids. The CDR3 coding sequence is TGCAGCGTTGAAGGTCGGGGGAACAGGGGGCGGGTGGCACAAAGCTCCTATAATTCACCCCTCCACTTT. It is translated as CSVEGRGNRGRVAQSSYNSPLHF.

This clone was seen a single time. CDR3 region: CASSRDSRAEAFF. CDR3 DNA: TGTGCCAGCAGCCGAGACAGCCGTGCTGAAGCTTTCTTT. V gene TRBV6-1 combines with J gene TRBJ1-1; weak D call: TRBD1 (5 bases). Germline V gene sequence: CDR1 MNHNS, CDR2 SASEGT. CDR3 length: 13 amino acids. V gave up 6 bases and J gave up 6 bases, with 14 bases separating them.

The V gene is TRBV6-5, the J gene TRBJ2-3; 10 nucleotides agree with TRBD2. J lost 4 bases, V lost 6 bases, and 7 bases had no gene match. Germline CDR1 is MNHEY and CDR2 is SVGAGI. The CDR3 is 15 residues long. This CDR3 is CASRRLAGVADTQYF. The CDR3 DNA reads as TGTGCCAGCAGGCGGCTAGCGGGAGTGGCAGATACGCAGTATTTT.

This clone was picked up one time. This CDR3 is CASSTWTGGIGGYTF. In nucleotides, the CDR3 is TGTGCCAGCAGTACGTGGACAGGGGGGATCGGTGGCTACACCTTC. The chain recombines TRBV6-5 with TRBJ1-2; TRBD1 matches 10 bases. Germline CDR1 reads MNHEY; CDR2 reads SVGAGI. The CDR3 has 15 amino acids. Trimming took 5 bases from V and 7 from J; bases not matched to a gene: 10.

This clone was recorded a few times. The gene calls are TRBV9 and TRBJ2-1; TRBD2 agrees at 8 bases. CDR3 length: 15 amino acids. Germline CDR1 reads SGDLS; CDR2 reads YYNGEE. J lost 1 base, V lost 0 bases, and 0 bases had no gene match. Here the CDR3 reads CASSVGLASYNEQFF. In DNA, the CDR3 is TGTGCCAGCAGCGTAGGACTAGCGTCCTACAATGAGCAGTTCTTC.

This chain links TRBV7-2 with TRBJ2-3, with TRBD1 matching over 7 bases. J gave up 1 base and V 5 bases, and 9 bases lay outside the gene matches. The CDR3 runs to 16 residues. Germline V lookup: CDR1 SGHTA, CDR2 FQGNSA. The chain's CDR3 is CASSVKGTVGTDTQYF. DNA of the CDR3: TGTGCCAGCAGCGTCAAGGGGACAGTGGGCACAGATACGCAGTATTTT.

This sequence joins TRBV29-1 and TRBJ1-2; 7 nucleotides align to TRBD1. This CDR3 region has 14 residues. Per germline, CDR1 SQVTM and CDR2 ANQGSEA. With 4 bases clipped from V and 9 bases from J, the junction kept 14 bases outside the gene matches. The CDR3 sequence is CSVAPMTGRERYTF. The CDR3 DNA follows: TGCAGCGTTGCCCCTATGACAGGGAGGGAGCGCTACACCTTC.

V usage is TRBV11-2 and J usage is TRBJ1-5; D remains ambiguous. This CDR3 is built from 13 residues. The V gene's germline CDR1 is SGHAT and CDR2 FQNNGV. V shed 4 bases and J shed 7 bases, with 11 bases lying between them. The CDR3 bases are TGTGCCAGCAGCTCCACTGTTGGACAGCCCCAGCATTTT. Translation: CASSSTVGQPQHF.

In DNA, the CDR3 is TGCGCCAGCAGCTTAGTGATAGCGGGGGGGTATTTAGATGAGCAGTTCTTC. This gives the protein CASSLVIAGGYLDEQFF. V gene TRBV5-1 combines with J gene TRBJ2-1, with 11 bases matching TRBD2. CDR1 and CDR2 (germline): SGHRS, YFSETQ. CDR3 length equals 17 residues. V lost 2 bases to trimming and J lost 8 bases; unmatched junction nucleotides: 12.

This clone is a singleton in its sample. In DNA form, the CDR3 reads TGTGCCAGCGTCTCCTTTAGCAATCAGCCCCAGCATTTT. Amino acid sequence: CASVSFSNQPQHF. The J gene is TRBJ1-5, the V gene TRBV2; D unresolved. Trimming took 8 bases from V and 0 from J, leaving 8 bases between them. Per the germline V gene, CDR1 is SNHLY and CDR2 is FYNNEI. The CDR3 runs to 13 residues.

The CDR3 spells CASSRYGQPYGYTF. CDR3 DNA: TGTGCCAGCAGTAGATACGGACAGCCCTATGGCTACACCTTC. The chain recombines TRBV28 with TRBJ1-2; weak D call: TRBD1 (6 bases). Trimming removed 5 bases from V and 4 bases from J, with 14 bases in between. Looked up from germline, CDR1 is MDHEN and CDR2 is SYDVKM. The CDR3 consists of 14 residues.

The V gene is TRBV28, the J gene TRBJ1-5; 7 positions match TRBD1. Losses at the gene ends were 6 bases for V and 7 bases for J; bases not matched to a gene: 15. The CDR3 extends over 16 amino acids. Germline values: CDR1 MDHEN, CDR2 SYDVKM. CDR3 amino acids: CASSMVSWKQGQPQHF. The CDR3 bases are TGTGCCAGCAGCATGGTATCCTGGAAACAGGGGCAGCCCCAGCATTTT. The full variable domain, with the rest looked up from reference TRBV28 and TRBJ1-5, is DVKVTQSSRYLVKRTGEKVFLECVQDMDHENMFWYRQDPGLGLRLIYFSYDVKMKEKGDIPEGYSVSREKKERFSLILESASTNQTSMYLCASSMVSWKQGQPQHFGDGTRLSIL.

In nucleotides, the CDR3 is TGTGCCAGCAGGCGCGACAGGGGGAATTCACCCCTCCACTTT. This translates into CASRRDRGNSPLHF. The chain has TRBV6-5 and TRBJ1-6; 9 nucleotides align to TRBD1. The CDR3 totals 14 residues. The trim removed 6 bases at V and 7 bases at J, leaving 4 bases unmatched. From germline, CDR1 is MNHEY and CDR2 SVGAGI.

The chain carries TRBV19 and TRBJ2-1; 7 nucleotides match TRBD2. J was trimmed by 2 bases and V by 8 bases; bases with no gene match: 15. The germline gives CDR1 LNHDA, CDR2 SQIVND (reference sequence). The CDR3 is 17 residues long. The CDR3 sequence is CASRPGGFGTAYNEQFF. The CDR3 nucleotides read TGTGCCAGTCGCCCGGGGGGTTTCGGTACGGCCTACAATGAGCAGTTCTTC.

The V call is TRBV2, the J call TRBJ1-2; maybe TRBD1 (5 bases). The CDR3 contains 12 residues. CDR1 is SNHLY and CDR2 is FYNNEI in the germline V gene. V lost 6 bases, J lost 7 bases, and 12 bases lay in between. The CDR3 sequence: CASRGQGGGYTF. In nucleotides, the CDR3 is TGTGCCAGCAGAGGGCAGGGAGGTGGCTACACCTTC. The whole variable domain, filled in from reference TRBV2 and TRBJ1-2, reads EPEVTQTPSHQVTQMGQEVILRCVPISNHLYFYWYRQILGQKVEFLVSFYNNEISEKSEIFDDQFSVERPDGSNFTLKIRSTKLEDSAMYFCASRGQGGGYTFGSGTRLTVV.

The J gene is TRBJ2-1, the V gene TRBV29-1; D is perhaps TRBD1 (6 bases). Germline CDR1 SQVTM, CDR2 ANQGSEA. With 1 base removed from V and 7 bases from J, the gap between germline ends came to 11 bases. This CDR3 comprises 13 residues. The CDR3 nucleotides are TGCAGCGTTGAAGCTGCGCAGGGGAATGAGCAGTTCTTC. It encodes CSVEAAQGNEQFF.

Points on this clone: The same CDR3 is also encoded by other DNA sequences in this sample. This chain uses TRBV5-6 with TRBJ2-6; D remains ambiguous. Germline V CDR1 and CDR2: SGHDT, YYEEEE. V dropped 6 bases and J dropped 5 bases, with 21 bases sitting between them. This CDR3 has 17 amino acids. The CDR3 region is CASTLLNSQSRANVLTF. The CDR3, as DNA: TGTGCCAGCACTCTCCTCAATAGTCAAAGTCGGGCCAACGTCCTGACTTTC.

V usage is TRBV7-9 and J usage is TRBJ2-7, with a tentative D call TRBD2 (7 bases). Between the trimmed V and J ends, which lost 4 bases and 6 bases, there was a span of 19 bases. Per germline, CDR1 SEHNR and CDR2 FQNEAQ (reference sequence). The CDR3 contains 15 residues. CDR3 in DNA: TGTGCCAGCAGCTCTCTGGCGGAGGGGGAGGGCGAGCAGTACTTC. Translation gives CASSSLAEGEGEQYF.

The J gene is TRBJ2-3, the V gene TRBV5-1; the D call may be TRBD1 or TRBD2 (5 bases each). Trimming took 0 bases from V and 5 from J, leaving 13 bases between them. Germline V CDR1 and CDR2: SGHRS, YFSETQ. CDR3 length: 15 residues. CDR3 sequence (DNA): TGCGCCAGCAGCTTGGACGGGACGGTTGTAGATACGCAGTATTTT. This translates into CASSLDGTVVDTQYF.